This T cell receptor beta chain was retrieved from a study of PD-1 blockade in classical Hodgkin lymphoma. Regarding the study as a whole: It was among complete responders that baseline diversity resembled that of newly diagnosed patients. What caused the repertoire differences, perhaps disease activity or prior therapy, remains undefined. With CD4+ cells, TCR diversity rose significantly by C4D1, but not with CD8+ cells.

As to this clone: What it recognizes is unknown.

Time point denoted: cycle 4 day 1 (C4D1), after around six weeks of nivolumab. Each of the patients experienced relapse following autologous stem cell transplantation, and their brentuximab vedotin exposure differed. Trimming left V 4 bases short and J 7 bases short, with 17 bases between. In germline, CDR1 is MGHRA, CDR2 YSYEKL. The CDR3 has 15 residues. The method was immunoSEQ multiplex PCR; TCRdb's version includes in-frame clones alone and lacks a portion of them. The table records tens of thousands of clones, over 70% of them present only once. Specimen: peripheral blood mononuclear cells (PBMCs), collected before the fourth cycle of nivolumab. This receptor was identified in a human donor with classical Hodgkin lymphoma. The V gene is TRBV4-1, the J gene TRBJ1-5; a possible D gene is TRBD1 (5 bases). The CDR3 sequence: CASSPGWGVAQPQHF. In nucleotides, the CDR3 is TGCGCCAGCAGCCCCGGGTGGGGGGTAGCGCAGCCCCAGCATTTT.